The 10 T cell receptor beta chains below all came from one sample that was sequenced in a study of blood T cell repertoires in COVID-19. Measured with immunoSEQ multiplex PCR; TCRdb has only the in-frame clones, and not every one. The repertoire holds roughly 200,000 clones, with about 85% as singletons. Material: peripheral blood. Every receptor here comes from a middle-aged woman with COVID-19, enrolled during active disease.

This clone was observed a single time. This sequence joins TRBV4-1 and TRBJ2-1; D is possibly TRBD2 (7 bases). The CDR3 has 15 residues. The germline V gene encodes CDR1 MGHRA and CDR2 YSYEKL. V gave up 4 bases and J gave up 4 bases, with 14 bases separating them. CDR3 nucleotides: TGCGCCAGCAGCCCCGGGGGGCAGAGTTACAATGAGCAGTTCTTC. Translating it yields CASSPGGQSYNEQFF.

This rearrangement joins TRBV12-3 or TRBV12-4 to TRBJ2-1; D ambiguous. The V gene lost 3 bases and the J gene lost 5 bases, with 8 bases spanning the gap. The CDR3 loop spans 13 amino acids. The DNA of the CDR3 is TGTGCCAGCAGTTTTGCGGCAGACAATGAGCAGTTCTTC. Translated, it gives CASSFAADNEQFF.

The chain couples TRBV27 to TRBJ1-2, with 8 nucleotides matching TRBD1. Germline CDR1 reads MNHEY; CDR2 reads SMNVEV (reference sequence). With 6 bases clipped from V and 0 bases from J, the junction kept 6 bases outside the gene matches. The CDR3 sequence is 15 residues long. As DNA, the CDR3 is TGTGCCAGCAGGGTTCCACAGGGGGCTAACTATGGCTACACCTTC. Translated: CASRVPQGANYGYTF.

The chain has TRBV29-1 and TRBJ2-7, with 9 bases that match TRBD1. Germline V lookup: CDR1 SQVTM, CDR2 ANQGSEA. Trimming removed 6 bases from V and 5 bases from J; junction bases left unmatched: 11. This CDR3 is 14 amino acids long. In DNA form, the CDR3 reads TGCAGCGTGATGCCGGGACAGGGAGGACACGAGCAGTACTTC. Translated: CSVMPGQGGHEQYF.

The CDR3 spells CASSEWYRQGASYGYTF. CDR3 bases: TGTGCCAGCAGTGAATGGTATAGACAGGGGGCCTCGTATGGCTACACCTTC. The chain links TRBV25-1 to TRBJ1-2; 10 nucleotides align to TRBD1. V dropped 1 base and J dropped 5; count of bases not matched to a gene: 10. Germline V gene lookup returns CDR1 MGHDK and CDR2 SYGVNS. The CDR3 length is 17 residues.

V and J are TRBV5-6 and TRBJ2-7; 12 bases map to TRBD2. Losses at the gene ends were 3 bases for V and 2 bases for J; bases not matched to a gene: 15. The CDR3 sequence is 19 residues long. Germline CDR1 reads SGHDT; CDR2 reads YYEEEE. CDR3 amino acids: CASSSEVGLAGFSTYEQYF. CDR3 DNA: TGTGCCAGCAGCTCGGAAGTGGGACTAGCGGGCTTCTCGACCTACGAGCAGTACTTC.

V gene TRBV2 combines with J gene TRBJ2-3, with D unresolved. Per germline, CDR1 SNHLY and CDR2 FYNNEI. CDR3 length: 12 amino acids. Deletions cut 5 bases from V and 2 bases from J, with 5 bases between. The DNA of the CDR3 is TGTGCCAGCAGTACTAACACAGATACGCAGTATTTT. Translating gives CASSTNTDTQYF.

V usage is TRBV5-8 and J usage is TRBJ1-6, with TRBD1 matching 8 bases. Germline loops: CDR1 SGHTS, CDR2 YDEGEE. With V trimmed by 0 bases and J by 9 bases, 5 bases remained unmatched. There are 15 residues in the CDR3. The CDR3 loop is CASSLVAGGVSPLHF. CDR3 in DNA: TGTGCCAGCAGCTTGGTCGCAGGGGGCGTTTCACCCCTCCACTTT.

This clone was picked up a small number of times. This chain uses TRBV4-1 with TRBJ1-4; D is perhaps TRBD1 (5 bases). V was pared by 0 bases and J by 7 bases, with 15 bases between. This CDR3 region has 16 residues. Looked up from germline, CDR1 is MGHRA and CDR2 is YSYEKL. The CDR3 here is CASSQELRGWSEKLFF. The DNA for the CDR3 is TGCGCCAGCAGCCAAGAGCTTAGGGGTTGGAGTGAAAAACTGTTTTTT.

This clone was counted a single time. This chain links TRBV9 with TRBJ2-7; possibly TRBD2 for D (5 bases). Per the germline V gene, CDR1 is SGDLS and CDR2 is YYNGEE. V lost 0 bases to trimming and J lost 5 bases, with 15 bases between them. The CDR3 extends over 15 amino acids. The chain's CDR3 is CASSVGLAGSHEQYF. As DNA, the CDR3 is TGTGCCAGCAGCGTAGGGCTAGCCGGTTCTCACGAGCAGTACTTC.